This entry concerns a single T cell receptor (beta chain). The data were obtained in a study of blood T cell repertoires in COVID-19. Turning to the study itself: Some COVID-19 samples were acute and others convalescent; all came from the United States, Italy and Spain.

The ends were cut back, 6 bases at V and 6 bases at J, with 16 bases in the middle. The CDR3 runs to 14 residues. Germline-derived CDR1 and CDR2 are SGHTA and FQGTGA. Clones were sequenced by immunoSEQ multiplex PCR, and TCRdb holds only the in-frame ones, with some missing. The table shows 200,000 to 300,000 clones, with around nine tenths occurring only once. V and J are TRBV7-3 and TRBJ2-3; weak D call: TRBD1 (5 bases). The TCR originated in a man in his forties who had recovered from COVID-19. The specimen sequenced was peripheral blood. CDR3 sequence: CASSLDIRSDTQYF. In DNA form, the CDR3 reads TGTGCCAGCAGTTTGGACATCCGATCCGATACGCAGTATTTT. The full variable domain, rest sourced from reference TRBV7-3 and TRBJ2-3, is GAGVSQTPSNKVTEKGKYVELRCDPISGHTALYWYRQSLGQGPEFLIYFQGTGAADDSGLPNDRFFAVRPEGSVSTLKIQRTERGDSAVYLCASSLDIRSDTQYFGPGTRLTVL.